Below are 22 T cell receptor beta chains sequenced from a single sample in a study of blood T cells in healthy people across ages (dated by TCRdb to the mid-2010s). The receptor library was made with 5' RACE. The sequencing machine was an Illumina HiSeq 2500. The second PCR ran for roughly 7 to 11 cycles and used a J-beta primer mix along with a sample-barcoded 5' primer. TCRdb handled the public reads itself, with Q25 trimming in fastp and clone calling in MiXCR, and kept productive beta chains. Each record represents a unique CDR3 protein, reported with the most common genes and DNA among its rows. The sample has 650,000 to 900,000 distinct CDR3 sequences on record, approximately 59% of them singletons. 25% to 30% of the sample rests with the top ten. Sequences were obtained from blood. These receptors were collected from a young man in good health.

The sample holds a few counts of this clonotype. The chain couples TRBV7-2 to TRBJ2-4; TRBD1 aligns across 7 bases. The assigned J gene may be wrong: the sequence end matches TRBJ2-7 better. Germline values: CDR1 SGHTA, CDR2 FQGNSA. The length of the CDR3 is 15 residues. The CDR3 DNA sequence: TGTGCCAGCAGCTTAGCGACAGGGTCCCCCTACGAGCAGTACTTC. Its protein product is CASSLATGSPYEQYF.

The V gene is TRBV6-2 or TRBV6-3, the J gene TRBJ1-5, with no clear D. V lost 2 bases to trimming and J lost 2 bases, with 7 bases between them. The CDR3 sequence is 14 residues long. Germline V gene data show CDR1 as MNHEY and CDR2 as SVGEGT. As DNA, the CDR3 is TGTGCCAGCAGTTACGGGTTTGGCAATCAGCCCCAGCATTTT. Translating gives CASSYGFGNQPQHF.

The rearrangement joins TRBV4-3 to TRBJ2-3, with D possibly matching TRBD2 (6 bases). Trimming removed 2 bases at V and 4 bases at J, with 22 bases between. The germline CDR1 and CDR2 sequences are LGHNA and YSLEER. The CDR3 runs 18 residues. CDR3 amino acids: CASSQWGTGGDWSDTQYF. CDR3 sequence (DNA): TGCGCCAGCAGCCAATGGGGGACGGGCGGGGACTGGTCAGATACGCAGTATTTT.

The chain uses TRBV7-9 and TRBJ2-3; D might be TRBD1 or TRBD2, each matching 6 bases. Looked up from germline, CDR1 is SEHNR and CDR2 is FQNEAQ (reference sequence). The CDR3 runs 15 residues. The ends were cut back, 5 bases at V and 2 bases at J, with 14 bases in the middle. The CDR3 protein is CASSPRGGFTDTQYF. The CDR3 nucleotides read TGTGCCAGCAGCCCCAGGGGAGGCTTCACAGATACGCAGTATTTT.

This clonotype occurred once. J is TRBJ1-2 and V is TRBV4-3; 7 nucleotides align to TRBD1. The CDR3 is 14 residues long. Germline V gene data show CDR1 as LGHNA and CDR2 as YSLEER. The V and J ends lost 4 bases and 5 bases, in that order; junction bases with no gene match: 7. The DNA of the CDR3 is TGCGCCAGCAGCCCAATCAGGGGGGATTATGGCTACACCTTC. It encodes CASSPIRGDYGYTF.

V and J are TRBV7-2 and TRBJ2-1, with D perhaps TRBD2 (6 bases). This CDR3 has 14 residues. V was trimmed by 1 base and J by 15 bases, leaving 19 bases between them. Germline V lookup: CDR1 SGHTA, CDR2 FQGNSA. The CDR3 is CASSLEVAAPTPFF. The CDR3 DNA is TGTGCCAGCAGCTTAGAGGTAGCGGCGCCCACCCCGTTCTTC.

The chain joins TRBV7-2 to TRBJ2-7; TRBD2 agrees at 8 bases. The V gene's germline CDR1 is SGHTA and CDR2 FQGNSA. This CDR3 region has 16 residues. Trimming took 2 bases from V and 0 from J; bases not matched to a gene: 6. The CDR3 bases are TGTGCCAGCAGCTTACACAGCGGGGGAAGCTCCTACGAGCAGTACTTC. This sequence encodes CASSLHSGGSSYEQYF.

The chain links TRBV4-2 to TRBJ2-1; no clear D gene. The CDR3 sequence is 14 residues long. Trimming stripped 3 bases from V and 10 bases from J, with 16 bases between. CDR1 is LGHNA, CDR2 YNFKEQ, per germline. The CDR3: CASSQEDGPSEQFF. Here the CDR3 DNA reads TGTGCCAGCAGCCAGGAAGACGGCCCGAGCGAGCAGTTCTTC.

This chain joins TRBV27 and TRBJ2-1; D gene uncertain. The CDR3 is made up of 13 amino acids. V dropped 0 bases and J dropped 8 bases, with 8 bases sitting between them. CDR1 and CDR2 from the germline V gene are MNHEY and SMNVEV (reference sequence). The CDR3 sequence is CASSLSRGYEQFF. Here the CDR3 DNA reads TGTGCCAGCAGTTTATCTCGAGGATATGAGCAGTTCTTC.

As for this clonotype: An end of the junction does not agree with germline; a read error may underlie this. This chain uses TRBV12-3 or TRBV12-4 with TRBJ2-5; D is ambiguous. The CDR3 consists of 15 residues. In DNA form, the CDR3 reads TGTGCCAGCAGTACCATGGACGGCCCCCGAGAGGCCCAGTACTTC. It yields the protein CASSTMDGPREAQYF.

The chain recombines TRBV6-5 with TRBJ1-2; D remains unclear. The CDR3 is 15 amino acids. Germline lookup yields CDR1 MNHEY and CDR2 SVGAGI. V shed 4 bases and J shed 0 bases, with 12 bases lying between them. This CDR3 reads CASSSVGGANYGYTF. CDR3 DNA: TGTGCCAGCAGTTCTGTCGGCGGCGCTAACTATGGCTACACCTTC.

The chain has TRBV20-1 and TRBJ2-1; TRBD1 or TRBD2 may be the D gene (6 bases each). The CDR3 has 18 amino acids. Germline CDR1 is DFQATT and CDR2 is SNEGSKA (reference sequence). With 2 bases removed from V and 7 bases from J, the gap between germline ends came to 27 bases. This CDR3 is CSARIGGGPKAVLNEQFF. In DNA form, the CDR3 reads TGCAGTGCTAGAATTGGAGGGGGTCCGAAGGCTGTATTAAATGAGCAGTTCTTC.

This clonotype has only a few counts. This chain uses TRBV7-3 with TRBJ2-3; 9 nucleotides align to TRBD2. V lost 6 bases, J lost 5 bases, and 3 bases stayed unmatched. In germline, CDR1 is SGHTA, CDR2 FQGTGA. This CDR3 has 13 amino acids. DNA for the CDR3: TGTGCCAGCAGGAGTAGCGGGAGAGATACGCAGTATTTT. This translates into CASRSSGRDTQYF.

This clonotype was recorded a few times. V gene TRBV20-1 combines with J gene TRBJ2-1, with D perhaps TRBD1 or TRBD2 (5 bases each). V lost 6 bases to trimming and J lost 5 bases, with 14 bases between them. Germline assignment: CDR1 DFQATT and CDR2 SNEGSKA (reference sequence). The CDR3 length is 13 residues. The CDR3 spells CSATGALDNEQFF. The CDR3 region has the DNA TGCAGTGCCACCGGGGCCCTCGACAATGAGCAGTTCTTC.

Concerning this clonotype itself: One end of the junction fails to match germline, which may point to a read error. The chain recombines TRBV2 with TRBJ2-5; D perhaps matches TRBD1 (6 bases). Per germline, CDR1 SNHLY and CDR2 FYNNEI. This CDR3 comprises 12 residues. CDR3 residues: CACSTDSNEQYF. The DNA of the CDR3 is TGTGCCTGCAGCACGGACAGCAATGAGCAGTACTTC. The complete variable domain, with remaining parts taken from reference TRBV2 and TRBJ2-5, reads EPEVTQTPSHQVTQMGQEVILRCVPISNHLYFYWYRQILGQKVEFLVSFYNNEISEKSEIFDDQFSVERPDGSNFTLKIRSTKLEDSAMYFCACSTDSNEQYFGPGTRLLVL.

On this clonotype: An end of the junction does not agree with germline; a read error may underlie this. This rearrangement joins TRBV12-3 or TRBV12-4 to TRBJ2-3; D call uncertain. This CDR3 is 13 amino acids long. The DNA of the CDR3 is TGTGCCTGCAGTTTGGCGCGAGCAGATACGCAGTATTTT. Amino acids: CACSLARADTQYF.

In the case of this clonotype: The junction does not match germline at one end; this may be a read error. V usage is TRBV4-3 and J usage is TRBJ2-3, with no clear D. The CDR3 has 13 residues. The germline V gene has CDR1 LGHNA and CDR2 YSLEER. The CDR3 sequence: CASSQSRLDKQYF. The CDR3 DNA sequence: TGCGCCAGCAGCCAATCCCGACTGGATAAGCAGTATTTT.

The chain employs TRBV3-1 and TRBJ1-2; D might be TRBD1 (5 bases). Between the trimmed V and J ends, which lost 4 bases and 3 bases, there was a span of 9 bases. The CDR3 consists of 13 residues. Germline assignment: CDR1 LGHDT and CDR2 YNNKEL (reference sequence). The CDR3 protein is CASSPSGDYGYTF. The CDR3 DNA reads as TGTGCCAGCAGCCCCTCGGGGGACTATGGCTACACCTTC.

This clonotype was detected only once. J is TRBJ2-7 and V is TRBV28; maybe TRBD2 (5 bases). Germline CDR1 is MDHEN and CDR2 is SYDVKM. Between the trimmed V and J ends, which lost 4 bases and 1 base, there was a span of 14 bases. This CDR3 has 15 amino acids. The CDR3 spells CASSCGGFVSYEQYF. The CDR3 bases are TGTGCCAGCAGTTGTGGCGGGTTTGTATCCTACGAGCAGTACTTC.

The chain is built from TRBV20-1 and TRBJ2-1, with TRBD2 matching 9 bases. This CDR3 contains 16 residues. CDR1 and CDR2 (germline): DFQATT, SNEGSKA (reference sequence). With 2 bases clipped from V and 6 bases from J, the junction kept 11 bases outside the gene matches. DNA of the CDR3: TGCAGTGCTAGACTTCCGGGACTAGCTTACACCAATGAGCAGTTCTTC. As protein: CSARLPGLAYTNEQFF.

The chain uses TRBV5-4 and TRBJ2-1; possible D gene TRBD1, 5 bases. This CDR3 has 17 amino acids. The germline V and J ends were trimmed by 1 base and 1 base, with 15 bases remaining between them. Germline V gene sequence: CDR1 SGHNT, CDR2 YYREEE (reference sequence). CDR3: CASSLPSGAGSYNEQFF. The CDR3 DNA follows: TGTGCCAGCAGCTTGCCGAGTGGGGCCGGATCCTACAATGAGCAGTTCTTC. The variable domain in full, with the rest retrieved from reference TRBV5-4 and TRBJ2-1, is ETGVTQSPTHLIKTRGQQVTLRCSSQSGHNTVSWYQQALGQGPQFIFQYYREEENGRGNFPPRFSGLQFPNYSSELNVNALELDDSALYLCASSLPSGAGSYNEQFFGPGTRLTVL.

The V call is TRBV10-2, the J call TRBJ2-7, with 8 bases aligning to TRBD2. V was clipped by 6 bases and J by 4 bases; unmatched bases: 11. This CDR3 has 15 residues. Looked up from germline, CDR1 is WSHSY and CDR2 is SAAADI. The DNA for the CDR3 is TGCGCCAGCAGGGGTCCTACTAGCGGTTTTTACGAGCAGTACTTC. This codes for CASRGPTSGFYEQYF.